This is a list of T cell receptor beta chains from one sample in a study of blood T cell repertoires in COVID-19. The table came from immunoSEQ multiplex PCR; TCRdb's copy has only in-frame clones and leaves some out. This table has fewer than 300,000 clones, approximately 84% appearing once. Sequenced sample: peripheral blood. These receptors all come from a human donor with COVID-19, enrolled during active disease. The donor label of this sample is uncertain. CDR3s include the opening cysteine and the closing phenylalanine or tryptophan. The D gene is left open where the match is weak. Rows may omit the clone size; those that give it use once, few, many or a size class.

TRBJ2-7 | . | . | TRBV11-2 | CASSLGQLAYEQYF | TGTGCCAGCAGCTTAGGACAGCTAGCCTACGAGCAGTACTTC
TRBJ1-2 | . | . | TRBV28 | CASFQAGPNYGYTF | TGTGCCAGTTTCCAGGCAGGCCCTAACTATGGCTACACCTTC
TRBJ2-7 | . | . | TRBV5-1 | CASSSSTDVYEQYF | TGCGCCAGCAGCTCCTCGACAGATGTCTACGAGCAGTACTTC
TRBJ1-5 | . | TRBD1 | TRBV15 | CATSSARDSFNQPQHF | TGTGCCACCAGCAGCGCCCGGGACAGTTTTAATCAGCCCCAGCATTTT
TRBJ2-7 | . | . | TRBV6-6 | CASSPQYEQYF | TGTGCCAGCAGCCCCCAATACGAGCAGTACTTC
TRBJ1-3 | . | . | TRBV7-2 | CASSFGARGGNTIYF | TGTGCCAGCAGCTTCGGAGCCAGGGGAGGGAACACCATATATTTT
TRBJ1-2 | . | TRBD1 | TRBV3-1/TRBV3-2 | CASSPLSDRGGYTF | TGTGCCAGCAGCCCCCTTTCGGACAGGGGTGGCTACACCTTC
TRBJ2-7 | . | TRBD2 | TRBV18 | CASSASSGRAYEQYF | TGTGCCAGCTCAGCTAGCAGCGGGAGGGCCTACGAGCAGTACTTC
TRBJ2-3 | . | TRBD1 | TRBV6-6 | CASSPLAGTGLSLSTDTQYF | TGTGCCAGCAGTCCCCTGGCCGGGACAGGACTGTCCCTAAGCACAGATACGCAGTATTTT
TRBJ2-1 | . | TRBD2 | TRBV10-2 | CASRAGLAGGSSYNEQFF | TGCGCCAGCAGAGCGGGACTAGCGGGAGGGAGCTCCTACAATGAGCAGTTCTTC
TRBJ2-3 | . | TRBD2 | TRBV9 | CASSVEGRASADTQYF | TGTGCCAGCAGCGTAGAGGGGAGGGCCTCTGCAGATACGCAGTATTTT
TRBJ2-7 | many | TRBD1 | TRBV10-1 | CASSKDRVVDEQYF | TGCGCCAGCAGTAAAGACAGGGTGGTCGACGAGCAGTACTTC
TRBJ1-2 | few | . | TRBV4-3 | CASSKERARDNYGYTF | TGCGCCAGCAGCAAAGAGCGCGCCCGGGATAACTATGGCTACACCTTC
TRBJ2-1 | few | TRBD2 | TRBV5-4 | CASSPGLADYNEQFF | TGTGCCAGCAGTCCGGGACTAGCGGATTACAATGAGCAGTTCTTC
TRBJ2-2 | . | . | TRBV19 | CASSGTFTGELFF | TGTGCCAGTAGTGGGACTTTCACCGGGGAGCTGTTTTTT
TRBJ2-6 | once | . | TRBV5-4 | CASNLDRSQSGANVLTF | TGTGCCAGCAACCTAGACAGGTCGCAGTCTGGGGCCAACGTCCTGACTTTC
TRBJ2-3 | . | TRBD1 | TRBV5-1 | CASSPRTGGPDTQYF | TGCGCCAGCAGCCCCCGGACAGGGGGTCCAGATACGCAGTATTTT
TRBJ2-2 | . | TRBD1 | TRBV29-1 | CSVRQGGIGELFF | TGCAGCGTCCGACAGGGGGGGATCGGGGAGCTGTTTTTT
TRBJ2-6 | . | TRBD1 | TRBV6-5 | CASTYRGPGANVLTF | TGTGCCAGCACCTACAGGGGGCCCGGGGCCAACGTCCTGACTTTC
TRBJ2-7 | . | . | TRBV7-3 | CASSLGIVGGRSEQYF | TGTGCCAGCAGCTTAGGGATTGTCGGGGGTAGGAGCGAGCAGTACTTC
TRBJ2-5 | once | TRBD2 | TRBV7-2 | CASSFLAGGSETQYF | TGTGCCAGCAGCTTTCTAGCGGGAGGATCGGAGACCCAGTACTTC
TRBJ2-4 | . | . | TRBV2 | CASRPTGIKNIQYF | TGTGCCAGCAGGCCTACAGGGATCAAAAACATTCAGTACTTC
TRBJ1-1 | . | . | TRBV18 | CASSPPMNTEAFF | TGTGCCAGCTCACCACCTATGAACACTGAAGCTTTCTTT
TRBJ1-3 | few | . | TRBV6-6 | CASSLQGAGNTIYF | TGTGCCAGCAGCCTACAGGGAGCTGGAAACACCATATATTTT
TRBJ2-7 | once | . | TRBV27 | CASSFGRTYEQYF | TGTGCCAGCAGTTTCGGCAGGACCTACGAGCAGTACTTC
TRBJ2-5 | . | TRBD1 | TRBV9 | CASSKGGQGAQETQYF | TGTGCCAGCAGCAAAGGGGGACAGGGAGCTCAAGAGACCCAGTACTTC
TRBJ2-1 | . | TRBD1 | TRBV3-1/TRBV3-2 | CASSQINRGPVGEQFF | TGTGCCAGCAGCCAAATAAACAGGGGGCCAGTCGGTGAGCAGTTCTTC
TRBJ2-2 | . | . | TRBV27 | CASSWGGATGELFF | TGTGCCAGCAGTTGGGGCGGAGCTACCGGGGAGCTGTTTTTT
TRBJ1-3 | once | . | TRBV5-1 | CASSLEGRGSTGNTIYF | TGCGCCAGCAGCTTGGAAGGGCGAGGGTCGACTGGAAACACCATATATTTT
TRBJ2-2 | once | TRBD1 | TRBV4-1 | CASKGQRLRELFF | TGCGCCAGCAAGGGACAGAGGTTGAGGGAGCTGTTTTTT
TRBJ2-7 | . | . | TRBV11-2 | CASSLDTRHEQYF | TGTGCCAGCAGCTTAGACACGCGTCACGAGCAGTACTTC
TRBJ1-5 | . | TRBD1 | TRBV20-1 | CSASRVFGTDFKGSNQPQHF | TGCAGTGCTAGTCGGGTGTTCGGGACAGATTTTAAAGGGAGCAATCAGCCCCAGCATTTT
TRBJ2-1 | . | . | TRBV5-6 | CASSFATTGSDSYNEQFF | TGTGCCAGCAGCTTTGCTACAACCGGGAGTGATTCCTACAATGAGCAGTTCTTC
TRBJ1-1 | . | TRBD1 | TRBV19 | CASSRPFIGTGGTEAFF | TGTGCCAGTAGTAGACCCTTTATCGGGACAGGGGGCACTGAAGCTTTCTTT
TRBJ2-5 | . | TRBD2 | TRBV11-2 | CASSFRGSERETQYF | TGTGCCAGCAGCTTCCGCGGGAGCGAACGCGAGACCCAGTACTTC
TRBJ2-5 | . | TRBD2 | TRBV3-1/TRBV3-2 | CASSQGGTRVGETQYF | TGTGCCAGCAGCCAAGGGGGGACTAGAGTGGGCGAGACCCAGTACTTC
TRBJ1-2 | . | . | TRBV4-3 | CASSQDSGRQEGYTF | TGCGCCAGCAGCCAAGATTCAGGGCGTCAGGAGGGCTACACCTTC
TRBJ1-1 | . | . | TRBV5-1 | CASSLGGGRTEAFF | TGCGCCAGCAGCCTAGGGGGGGGCCGGACTGAAGCTTTCTTT
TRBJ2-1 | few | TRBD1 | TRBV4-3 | CASSQSGGAYNEQFF | TGCGCCAGCAGCCAATCAGGGGGCGCCTACAATGAGCAGTTCTTC
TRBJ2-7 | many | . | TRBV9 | CASSVGHGVREQYF | TGTGCCAGCAGCGTCGGACATGGGGTGAGGGAGCAGTACTTC
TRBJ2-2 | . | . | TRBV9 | CASSSTGGQSTGELFF | TGTGCCAGCAGCTCCACCGGGGGGCAATCCACCGGGGAGCTGTTTTTT
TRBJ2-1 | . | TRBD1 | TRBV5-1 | CASSLRQGGSYNEQFF | TGCGCCAGCAGCTTGAGACAGGGGGGGTCCTACAATGAGCAGTTCTTC
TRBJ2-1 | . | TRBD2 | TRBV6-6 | CASSYTSGSSGNEQFF | TGTGCCAGCAGTTATACTAGCGGGAGTTCCGGCAATGAGCAGTTCTTC
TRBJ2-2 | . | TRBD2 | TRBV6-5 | CASSPRGGPGELFF | TGTGCCAGCAGCCCCCGGGGAGGGCCCGGGGAGCTGTTTTTT
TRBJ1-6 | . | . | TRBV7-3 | CASSLSSRGNSPLHF | TGTGCCAGCAGCTTATCCTCCAGGGGAAACTCACCCCTCCACTTT
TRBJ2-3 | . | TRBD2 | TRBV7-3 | CASSSGLAVSDTQYF | TGTGCCAGCAGCTCGGGACTAGCGGTCTCAGATACGCAGTATTTT
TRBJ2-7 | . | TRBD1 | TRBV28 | CASSFPSRDSKQYF | TGTGCCAGCAGTTTTCCCTCCCGGGACAGCAAGCAGTACTTC
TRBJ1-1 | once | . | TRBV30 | CAWSSIAWDTEAFF | TGTGCCTGGAGTAGTATAGCTTGGGACACTGAAGCTTTCTTT
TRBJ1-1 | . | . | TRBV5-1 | CASSLGGMNTEAFF | TGCGCCAGCAGCTTGGGCGGCATGAACACTGAAGCTTTCTTT
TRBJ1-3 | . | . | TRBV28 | CASSFRGAGGNTIYF | TGTGCCAGCAGTTTCAGGGGTGCAGGGGGAAACACCATATATTTT
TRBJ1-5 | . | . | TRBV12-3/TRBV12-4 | CASSLRGSQPQHF | TGTGCCAGCAGTTTGAGGGGGAGCCAGCCCCAGCATTTT
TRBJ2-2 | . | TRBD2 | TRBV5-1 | CASSPGGAGGTGELFF | TGCGCCAGCAGCCCCGGGGGCGCGGGAGGAACCGGGGAGCTGTTTTTT
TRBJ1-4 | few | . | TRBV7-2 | CASSLAPGLGEKLFF | TGTGCCAGCAGCTTAGCGCCCGGGTTGGGTGAAAAACTGTTTTTT
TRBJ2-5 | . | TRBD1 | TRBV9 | CASSRDSLFTQYF | TGTGCCAGCAGCCGGGACAGCCTTTTTACCCAGTACTTC
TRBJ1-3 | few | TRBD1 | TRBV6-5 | CASSGQGAYTIYF | TGTGCCAGCAGCGGACAGGGGGCCTACACCATATATTTT
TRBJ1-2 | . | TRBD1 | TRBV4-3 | CASSQDLGRGLGGYTF | TGCGCCAGCAGCCAAGATCTGGGCAGGGGGTTAGGTGGCTACACCTTC
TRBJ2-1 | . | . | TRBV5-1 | CASSPTSFYEQFF | TGCGCCAGCAGCCCGACTAGTTTCTATGAGCAGTTCTTC
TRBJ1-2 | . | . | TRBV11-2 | CASSLDRGAGKGYTF | TGTGCCAGCAGCTTAGATCGGGGGGCAGGGAAAGGCTACACCTTC
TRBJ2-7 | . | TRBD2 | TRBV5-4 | CASSFRLSGSYEQYF | TGTGCCAGCAGCTTCAGACTTAGCGGGAGTTACGAGCAGTACTTC